Following are 22 T cell receptor beta chains from one sample sequenced in a study of shared clonotypes between healthy human individuals. The repertoire was sequenced with immunoSEQ multiplex PCR; TCRdb's copy has only in-frame clones and lacks some. The sample lists 450,000 to 500,000 clones, over 70% seen once, with roughly 12% in the top ten. Source material: PBMCs. Source of these receptors: a woman aged 40 to 55 in good health. Some clones in this sample may be carry-over from other donors' samples.

This clone was picked up a small number of times. The rearrangement uses TRBV6-5 and TRBJ2-7; the match to TRBD1 covers 7 bases. V dropped 6 bases and J dropped 6; count of bases not matched to a gene: 2. The CDR3 is 11 amino acids. Per germline, CDR1 MNHEY and CDR2 SVGAGI. This chain's CDR3 is CASRRQGEQYF. The CDR3 region has the DNA TGTGCCAGCAGACGACAGGGCGAGCAGTACTTC.

Concerning this clone: A far larger clone differs by one base, so this is likely a read error. The rearrangement joins TRBV18 to TRBJ1-1; weak D call: TRBD1 (5 bases). The CDR3 runs 15 residues. CDR1 KGHSH and CDR2 LQKENI come from the germline V gene. The CDR3, as DNA: TGTACCAGCTCACCACGCGGGGACGGCTACACTGAAGCTTTCTTT. Translated: CTSSPRGDGYTEAFF. Filled out from reference TRBV18 and TRBJ1-1, the complete variable domain reads NAGVMQNPRHLVRRRGQEARLRCSPMKGHSHVYWYRQLPEEGLKFMVYLQKENIIDESGMPKERFSAEFPKEGPSILRIQQVVRGDSAAYFCTSSPRGDGYTEAFFGQGTRLTVV.

The chain carries TRBV9 and TRBJ1-2, with D perhaps TRBD1 (6 bases). Germline CDR1 is SGDLS and CDR2 is YYNGEE. V lost 0 bases, J lost 5 bases, and 14 bases lay in between. The CDR3 runs to 15 residues. CDR3 bases: TGTGCCAGCAGCGTAGAAGGGGGGGACCCTTATGGCTACACCTTC. It specifies CASSVEGGDPYGYTF.

With respect to this clone: A far larger clone is off by one base, so a read error is likely. This chain connects TRBV28 to TRBJ1-2; 7 bases agree with TRBD1. This CDR3 has 15 residues. The germline V gene has CDR1 MDHEN and CDR2 SYDVKM. Trimming cost V 6 bases and J 6 bases; bases outside gene matches: 13. CDR3 coding DNA: TGTGCCAGCAGCGAGGGACAGTCAGCCTTCCATGGCTACACCTTC. Amino acid sequence: CASSEGQSAFHGYTF.

V and J are TRBV7-4 and TRBJ2-7; D is unresolved. The CDR3 runs to 14 residues. Trimming shortened V by 2 bases and J by 6 bases, and 14 bases separated the two germline ends. CDR1 SGHVT and CDR2 SQSDAQ come from the germline V gene. CDR3 in DNA: TGTGCCAGCAGCTTACCCGCCCGCCCCCTCGAGCAGTACTTC. It encodes CASSLPARPLEQYF.

This chain links TRBV7-9 with TRBJ1-5; 8 positions match TRBD1. The CDR3 is 19 amino acids. From germline, CDR1 is SEHNR and CDR2 FQNEAQ (reference sequence). After removal of 1 base from V and 5 bases from J, the junction contained 16 bases not matched to a gene. The CDR3 DNA follows: TGTGCCAGCAGCTTAGTCCCTCCAGGTATGGACAGGGAAGATCAGCCCCAGCATTTT. Its translation is CASSLVPPGMDREDQPQHF.

The chain couples TRBV6-5 to TRBJ2-2; D remains unclear. The CDR3 is 14 amino acids. CDR1 MNHEY and CDR2 SVGAGI come from the germline V gene. The V gene lost 7 bases and the J gene lost 6 bases, with 15 bases spanning the gap. The CDR3 loop is CASTLKVASGELFF. In DNA form, the CDR3 reads TGTGCCAGCACTTTGAAGGTGGCTTCCGGGGAGCTGTTTTTT.

The rearrangement joins TRBV9 to TRBJ2-2, with 8 bases fitting TRBD2. J gave up 8 bases and V 7 bases, and 10 bases lay outside the gene matches. Germline loops: CDR1 SGDLS, CDR2 YYNGEE. The CDR3 consists of 14 residues. CDR3: CASSAGDPGGELFF. In nucleotides, the CDR3 is TGTGCCAGCTCAGCGGGAGACCCAGGGGGGGAGCTGTTTTTT.

As for this clone: A read error is the likely source, as a far larger clone sits one nucleotide away. The same CDR3 arises from other DNA sequences in this sample as well. The chain joins TRBV6-5 to TRBJ2-6; the D gene is possibly TRBD1 (5 bases). The germline V gene has CDR1 MNHEY and CDR2 SVGAGI. The CDR3 sequence is 14 residues long. CDR3 loop: CASSRLSGANVLTF. The CDR3, as DNA: TGTGCCAGCAGCCGACTTTCTGGGGCCAACGTCCTTACTTTC.

The chain joins TRBV30 to TRBJ2-1; D possibly corresponds to TRBD1 (5 bases). The CDR3 totals 12 residues. V lost 8 bases and J 5 bases, leaving 13 bases between the germline ends. Looked up from germline, CDR1 is GTSNPN and CDR2 is SVGIG (reference sequence). The CDR3 bases are TGTGCCCAGGGTAAACGTCACAATGAGCAGTTCTTC. It specifies CAQGKRHNEQFF. Looking up the rest from reference TRBV30 and TRBJ2-1 gives the full variable domain: SQTIHQWPATLVQPVGSPLSLECTVEGTSNPNLYWYRQAAGRGLQLLFYSVGIGQISSEVPQNLSASRPQDRQFILSSKKLLLSDSGFYLCAQGKRHNEQFFGPGTRLTVL.

The chain uses TRBV6-5 and TRBJ2-1, with TRBD2 matching 9 bases. The length of the CDR3 is 14 residues. The germline CDR1 and CDR2 sequences are MNHEY and SVGAGI. Trimming removed 6 bases from V and 5 bases from J; junction bases left unmatched: 5. The CDR3 bases are TGTGCCAGCAGGGATAGCGGGAGAAACAATGAGCAGTTCTTC. As protein: CASRDSGRNNEQFF.

The chain carries TRBV4-3 and TRBJ1-2; D is perhaps TRBD1 (6 bases). Germline V gene lookup returns CDR1 LGHNA and CDR2 YSLEER. The V gene lost 1 base and the J gene lost 4 bases, with 10 bases spanning the gap. CDR3 length: 14 residues. Written as DNA, the CDR3 is TGCGCCAGCAGCCAAGCAGGGGCCGGCTATGGCTACACCTTC. This encodes CASSQAGAGYGYTF.

The chain recombines TRBV28 with TRBJ2-2, with 7 positions matching TRBD2. This CDR3 is 17 amino acids long. Germline V gene sequence: CDR1 MDHEN, CDR2 SYDVKM. Trimming removed 7 bases from V and 8 bases from J; junction bases left unmatched: 19. The DNA for the CDR3 is TGTGCCAGCACTGTGGGAGACTTGAGCGGGAAGAGGGGGGAGCTGTTTTTT. Protein product: CASTVGDLSGKRGELFF.

Remarks on this clone: A far more abundant clone sits one base away, making this likely a read error. The rearrangement uses TRBV4-2 and TRBJ1-1, with a tentative D call TRBD1 (5 bases). Trimming pared 0 bases from V and 4 bases from J, leaving 24 bases between. Germline V gives CDR1 LGHNA, CDR2 YNFKEQ. The CDR3 spans 19 residues. The CDR3 DNA sequence: TGTGCCAGCAGCCAAGATCTAATCGGACAAGGGAGGACTAGCACTGAAGCTTTCTTT. Amino acids: CASSQDLIGQGRTSTEAFF.

With respect to this clone: The likely explanation is a read error, given a far larger clone one base away. The sample has other DNA sequences that encode this CDR3 too. V and J are TRBV18 and TRBJ2-2; perhaps TRBD1 as D (6 bases). Germline V lookup: CDR1 KGHSH, CDR2 LQKENI. The CDR3 sequence is 15 residues long. V was shortened by 3 bases and J by 3 bases, with 11 bases between the two germline ends. This chain's CDR3 is CASSPQGIYTGELFF. The DNA of the CDR3 is TGTGCCAGCTCACCCCAGGGGATTTACACCGGGGAGCTGTTTTTT.

The rearrangement joins TRBV6-1 to TRBJ1-5, with D uncertain. CDR1 is MNHNS and CDR2 is SASEGT in the germline V gene. V dropped 6 bases and J dropped 0 bases, with 12 bases sitting between them. The CDR3 length is 15 residues. The CDR3 region is CASSIVPYSNQPQHF. In DNA, the CDR3 is TGTGCCAGCAGCATCGTTCCCTATAGCAATCAGCCCCAGCATTTT.

In the case of this clone: The same CDR3 also results from other DNA sequences found in this sample. This chain connects TRBV9 to TRBJ2-1; D remains ambiguous. Deletions cut 0 bases from V and 4 bases from J, with 5 bases between. This CDR3 has 13 residues. Germline V lookup: CDR1 SGDLS, CDR2 YYNGEE. The CDR3 region has the DNA TGTGCCAGCAGCGTAGGCTCTTACAATGAGCAGTTCTTC. This gives the protein CASSVGSYNEQFF.

The sample holds one count of this clone. The chain links TRBV5-6 to TRBJ2-2, with D perhaps matching TRBD1 (5 bases). CDR1 SGHDT and CDR2 YYEEEE come from the germline V gene. V dropped 4 bases and J dropped 1 base, with 11 bases sitting between them. The CDR3 sequence is 15 residues long. Here the CDR3 reads CASSAGSGNTGELFF. The CDR3 nucleotides read TGTGCCAGCAGCGCAGGGTCAGGGAACACCGGGGAGCTGTTTTTT.

The chain is built from TRBV19 and TRBJ1-4, with TRBD1 identical over 7 bases. CDR3 length: 13 residues. From germline, CDR1 is LNHDA and CDR2 SQIVND (reference sequence). The trim removed 5 bases at V and 5 bases at J, leaving 2 bases unmatched. The CDR3 region has the DNA TGTGCCAGTAGTGCGACAGGGAATGAAAAACTGTTTTTT. Protein sequence: CASSATGNEKLFF.

The chain couples TRBV5-1 to TRBJ1-1; weak D call: TRBD1 (5 bases). Germline CDR1 SGHRS, CDR2 YFSETQ. The CDR3 runs to 13 residues. The ends were cut back, 0 bases at V and 8 bases at J, with 11 bases in the middle. CDR3 DNA sequence: TGCGCCAGCAGCTTGGACCCCGGGGGAGAAGCTTTCTTT. Translation gives CASSLDPGGEAFF.

This chain links TRBV28 with TRBJ2-1; 7 positions agree with TRBD2. The V gene end was trimmed by 2 bases and the J gene end by 7 bases; junction bases not matched to a gene: 11. From germline, CDR1 is MDHEN and CDR2 SYDVKM. The CDR3 consists of 16 residues. The CDR3 nucleotides are TGTGCCAGCAGTTTAGGGGGGAGGGCCGTAGGGAATGAGCAGTTCTTC. Its protein is CASSLGGRAVGNEQFF.

With respect to this clone: A far more abundant clone sits one base away, making this likely a read error. The CDR3 nucleotides are TGTGCCAGCCTCACAGGGGGCGCGGAGACCCGGTACTTC. Translating it yields CASLTGGAETRYF. This chain joins TRBV6-1 and TRBJ2-5, with TRBD1 matching 9 bases. Looked up from germline, CDR1 is MNHNS and CDR2 is SASEGT. The length of the CDR3 is 13 residues.